Given below is one TCR beta chain in context. The target antigen is unknown. This sample is drawn from a study of cytomegalovirus exposure and HLA in healthy donors. General study findings and limits: In a later analysis, across HLA loci, associated TCR counts were highest for DRB1, lowest for HLA-C. The authors later linked a missense DCLRE1C variant to TCR beta V- and J-gene trimming.

PCR used 60 Vbeta primers and 13 Jbeta primers. Data came from immunoSEQ multiplex PCR; TCRdb stores just in-frame clones and leaves some out. The sample records around 200,000 clones, under 85% being singletons. This TCR derives from a woman aged 50 to 65 in good health and CMV-seropositive. The sample comprised PBMCs.

The CDR3 DNA follows: TGTGCCAGCAGCGGGGGACACGACCAGAACACTGAAGCTTTCTTT. Protein product: CASSGGHDQNTEAFF. The rearrangement joins TRBV7-9 to TRBJ1-1; possibly TRBD1 for D (6 bases). Germline V CDR1 and CDR2: SEHNR, FQNEAQ (reference sequence). CDR3 length equals 15 residues. The germline V and J ends were trimmed by 5 bases and 1 base, with 14 bases remaining between them.